The T cell receptor (beta chain) under discussion was sequenced for a study of cytotoxic CD8 clonotypes in ibrutinib-treated CLL. Study overall: Patients gave response samples after a median about eleven months of treatment, range 6 to 36. Productive templates averaged around 250,000 per sample, and productive rearrangements roughly 90,000. Study-level results: Sampling schedules were unmatched across sustained-remission and progressing patients.

Clones were read by immunoSEQ multiplex PCR, and TCRdb kept only the in-frame ones, dropping some. The data show nearly 300,000 clones, 70% to 80% seen once. Germline V lookup: CDR1 SGHVT, CDR2 SQSDAQ. Trimming pared 10 bases from V and 2 bases from J, leaving 18 bases between. The CDR3 is made up of 14 amino acids. About this clone itself: Antigen specificity is unknown.

The sample here was PBMCs, taken at disease progression, from a patient treated with ibrutinib. This receptor was identified in a human donor with chronic lymphocytic leukemia. The chain couples TRBV7-4 to TRBJ2-7; either TRBD1 or TRBD2 may fit D (5 bases each). The CDR3 DNA reads TGTGCCAATTACGGGGCGCGAAAACCCTACGAGCAGTACTTC. Its protein is CANYGARKPYEQYF.